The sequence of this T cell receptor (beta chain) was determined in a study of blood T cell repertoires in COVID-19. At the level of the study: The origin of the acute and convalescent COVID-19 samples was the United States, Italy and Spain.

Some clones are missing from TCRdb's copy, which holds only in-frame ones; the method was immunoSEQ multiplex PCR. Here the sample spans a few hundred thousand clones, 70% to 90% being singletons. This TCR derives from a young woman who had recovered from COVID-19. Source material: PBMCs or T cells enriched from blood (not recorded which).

CDR3 DNA sequence: TGTGCCAGCAGTCCTGATGGACTAGCGGGGGGGAATACGCAGTATTTT. It specifies CASSPDGLAGGNTQYF. The rearrangement joins TRBV2 to TRBJ2-3; the match to TRBD2 covers 15 bases. The CDR3 runs to 16 residues. Losses at the gene ends were 5 bases for V and 7 bases for J; bases not matched to a gene: 7. Germline V gene sequence: CDR1 SNHLY, CDR2 FYNNEI. Combining the CDR3 with reference TRBV2 and TRBJ2-3 gives the whole variable domain EPEVTQTPSHQVTQMGQEVILRCVPISNHLYFYWYRQILGQKVEFLVSFYNNEISEKSEIFDDQFSVERPDGSNFTLKIRSTKLEDSAMYFCASSPDGLAGGNTQYFGPGTRLTVL.